These T cell receptor beta chains were read from a single sample in a study of cytomegalovirus exposure and HLA in healthy donors. TCRdb's copy holds only in-frame clones and misses some; the assay was immunoSEQ multiplex PCR. The table includes some 150,000 clones, about 89% detected once. The specimen was PBMCs. These receptors originate from a man aged 18 to 30 in good health and CMV-seronegative. CDR3s include the opening cysteine and the closing phenylalanine or tryptophan. D genes are given only for firm matches.

>TRBV9|TRBD1|TRBJ2-3
CASSVNGQGADTQYF
>TRBV10-1|TRBD1|TRBJ1-1
CASSPQGGTEAFF
>TRBV28|-|TRBJ1-1
CASTEGVNTEAFF
>TRBV7-2|TRBD1|TRBJ1-3
CASRYTGAVQNTIYF
>TRBV5-1|-|TRBJ2-1
CASSPPETGYNEQFF
>TRBV10-3|TRBD1|TRBJ1-1
CAISDRGLMNTEAFF
>TRBV9|TRBD1|TRBJ1-3
CASSVAAMDRAGNTIYF
>TRBV27|TRBD1|TRBJ2-3
CASTQLGTGGASPLSTDTQYF
>TRBV19|-|TRBJ1-4
CASSISGGPGEKLFF
>TRBV30|TRBD2|TRBJ2-2
CAWSDAGLAYTGELFF
>TRBV6-4|TRBD1|TRBJ2-7
CASSEPGQGLHEQYF
>TRBV7-2|TRBD1|TRBJ2-1
CASSFDRGGLLFF
>TRBV6-5|-|TRBJ2-3
CASSYSPSASTDTQYF
>TRBV5-1|TRBD2|TRBJ2-1
CASSLGPGGSYNEQFF
>TRBV25-1|TRBD1|TRBJ1-2
CASSEWAMETGFNYGYTF
>TRBV5-6|-|TRBJ2-7
CASSFDGAGWDEQYF
>TRBV9|TRBD2|TRBJ2-1
CASSVVSGGNNEQFF
>TRBV29-1|-|TRBJ1-3
CSVPGPGNTIYF
>TRBV5-1|TRBD2|TRBJ2-1
CASSSLAGVYNEQFF
>TRBV2|TRBD1|TRBJ1-5
CASRDRGNQPQHF
>TRBV10-3|-|TRBJ2-7
CAISELPYYEQYF
>TRBV7-9|TRBD2|TRBJ2-3
CASSPGLAGGEDTQYF
>TRBV30|TRBD1|TRBJ1-1
CALRGDRTGNTEAFF
>TRBV18|TRBD2|TRBJ2-7
CASSPPGGGGVEQYF
>TRBV18|-|TRBJ1-1
CASSPRNVDRRTTEAFF
>TRBV18|-|TRBJ2-3
CASSPGVGVGTDTQYF
>TRBV7-8|-|TRBJ2-1
CASSLRRERTTSLNEQFF
>TRBV6-5|-|TRBJ1-1
CASSYSGENTEAFF
>TRBV30|TRBD2|TRBJ2-1
CAWSTPPTSGAYNEQFF
>TRBV7-3|-|TRBJ1-6
CASSLEAPGADSPLHF
>TRBV7-6|-|TRBJ1-1
CASSRLQGRHTEAFF
>TRBV2|TRBD1|TRBJ2-1
CASSRQGAGYNEQFF
>TRBV19|-|TRBJ2-4
CASRPQAVGKNIQYF
>TRBV25-1|TRBD2|TRBJ2-1
CATKKHTSGEYNEQFF
>TRBV12-5|-|TRBJ2-3
CASGLTGPQTQYF
>TRBV19|-|TRBJ2-1
CASSQRDCNEQFF
>TRBV20-1|-|TRBJ2-2
CSASPAGELFF
>TRBV6-1|TRBD1|TRBJ2-5
CASSAFGQGQETQYF
>TRBV15|TRBD1|TRBJ1-1
CATSGPLTGLTEAFF
>TRBV7-9|TRBD1|TRBJ2-7
CASSQDRGPYEQYF
>TRBV7-9|-|TRBJ2-5
CASSLEGKQETQYF
>TRBV27|-|TRBJ1-4
CASSLLSSSNEKLFF
>TRBV9|TRBD1|TRBJ1-5
CASSAGTEDQPQHF
>TRBV6-5|TRBD2|TRBJ2-1
CASSSFGTSGMGEQFF
>TRBV6-1|-|TRBJ1-1
CASSEYVEAFF
>TRBV21-1|-|TRBJ1-3
CASSKRQHGRTGNTIYF
>TRBV15|-|TRBJ2-3
CATSRDPRGRTDTQYF
>TRBV11-2|-|TRBJ2-4
CASSPRDGGLGKNIQYF